A single sample is the source of the 22 T cell receptor beta chains below, sequenced in a study of cytomegalovirus exposure and HLA in healthy donors. PCR amplification relied on 60 Vbeta primers (plus 13 Jbeta primers). The assay was immunoSEQ multiplex PCR, and TCRdb's table has in-frame clones only and misses some. The table has about 140,000 clones, 78% seen once; the top ten hold about 2.2%. Sequencing was performed on PBMCs. These receptors all come from a woman younger than 30 in good health and CMV-seropositive.

This clone was found a few times. The gene calls are TRBV5-8 and TRBJ2-2; 9 nucleotides line up with TRBD2. This CDR3 has 13 amino acids. Looked up from germline, CDR1 is SGHTS and CDR2 is YDEGEE. Unmatched junction bases numbered 3, after V lost 5 bases and J lost 7 bases. The CDR3 bases are TGTGCCAGCAGACTAGCGGGCGGCGGGGAGCTGTTTTTT. It encodes CASRLAGGGELFF. The entire variable domain, with the rest obtained from reference TRBV5-8 and TRBJ2-2, is as follows: EAGVTQSPTHLIKTRGQQATLRCSPISGHTSVYWYQQALGLGLQFLLWYDEGEERNRGNFPPRFSGRQFPNYSSELNVNALELEDSALYLCASRLAGGGELFFGEGSRLTVL.

The chain links TRBV7-2 to TRBJ1-2; unclear D gene. Germline V gives CDR1 SGHTA, CDR2 FQGNSA. This CDR3 is 14 amino acids long. V gave up 1 base and J gave up 8 bases, with 14 bases separating them. The CDR3 sequence is CASSLGTAGRGYTF. In DNA, the CDR3 is TGTGCCAGCAGCTTAGGGACTGCCGGGCGAGGCTACACCTTC.

As to this clone: The identical CDR3 is also encoded by other nucleotide sequences in the sample. The V gene is TRBV4-3, the J gene TRBJ1-3; maybe TRBD1 (6 bases). V shed 1 base and J shed 6 bases, with 13 bases lying between them. The CDR3 consists of 15 residues. Germline lookup yields CDR1 LGHNA and CDR2 YSLEER. The CDR3 coding sequence is TGCGCCAGCAGCCAAGTAGGGGGTTACCAAAACACCATATATTTT. This encodes CASSQVGGYQNTIYF.

This chain uses TRBV11-2 with TRBJ2-7; 8 bases are shared with TRBD1. The germline CDR1 and CDR2 sequences are SGHAT and FQNNGV. The ends lost 5 bases at V and 3 bases at J; junction bases unmatched: 6. The CDR3 runs to 14 residues. CDR3 in DNA: TGTGCCAGCAGCGCTTACAGGGGGAGCTACGAGCAGTACTTC. Encoded protein: CASSAYRGSYEQYF.

The CDR3 is CASSDRDRANYGYTF. CDR3 DNA sequence: TGTGCCAGCAGTGACCGGGACAGGGCTAACTATGGCTACACCTTC. The rearrangement joins TRBV6-1 to TRBJ1-2; TRBD1 matches 9 bases. CDR3 length equals 15 residues. V was clipped by 3 bases and J by 0 bases; unmatched bases: 2. Germline CDR1 MNHNS, CDR2 SASEGT.

This chain uses TRBV5-5 with TRBJ2-7; the D gene is possibly TRBD2 (5 bases). The CDR3 extends over 14 amino acids. Germline V gene data show CDR1 as SGHKS and CDR2 as YYEKEE (reference sequence). V was clipped by 1 base and J by 2 bases, with 10 bases between them. CDR3 in DNA: TGTGCCAGCAGCTTGCACACCGGGACCTACGAGCAGTACTTC. Its protein is CASSLHTGTYEQYF. Drawing the rest from reference TRBV5-5 and TRBJ2-7, the complete variable domain is DAGVTQSPTHLIKTRGQQVTLRCSPISGHKSVSWYQQVLGQGPQFIFQYYEKEERGRGNFPDRFSARQFPNYSSELNVNALLLGDSALYLCASSLHTGTYEQYFGPGTRLTVT.

This sequence joins TRBV6-1 and TRBJ1-6; a weak D match, TRBD1 (6 bases). Germline V gives CDR1 MNHNS, CDR2 SASEGT. The CDR3 runs 15 residues. The V end was cut by 3 bases, the J end by 6 bases, with 12 bases between. The CDR3 is CASSDYGQLNSPLHF. The CDR3 bases are TGTGCCAGCAGTGACTACGGACAGCTTAATTCACCCCTCCACTTT.

V is TRBV5-1 and J is TRBJ1-2; 7 bases align to TRBD1. Germline CDR1 is SGHRS and CDR2 is YFSETQ. This CDR3 contains 16 residues. V trimming: 4 bases; J trimming: 0 bases; junction bases outside the gene matches: 9. In nucleotides, the CDR3 is TGCGCCAGCAGCACTTCCCCGGACAGGCCTAACTATGGCTACACCTTC. The encoded protein is CASSTSPDRPNYGYTF.

This clone was observed a handful of times. This chain joins TRBV7-8 and TRBJ1-1; unclear D gene. This CDR3 contains 16 residues. The V end was cut by 4 bases, the J end by 7 bases, with 22 bases between. Germline CDR1 SGHVS, CDR2 FQNEAQ. DNA for the CDR3: TGTGCCAGCAGCTCAAGGGTGGAACGGGAGTCGAGTGAAGCTTTCTTT. Its protein is CASSSRVERESSEAFF.

The table lists this clone with a few counts. The rearrangement uses TRBV16 and TRBJ2-2; no clear D. CDR1 and CDR2 (germline): KGHSY, FQNENV. This CDR3 region has 15 residues. V dropped 0 bases and J dropped 4 bases, with 9 bases sitting between them. The CDR3 is CASSQSGPVTGELFF. In nucleotides, the CDR3 is TGTGCCAGCAGCCAATCTGGGCCAGTCACCGGGGAGCTGTTTTTT. The whole variable domain, filled in from reference TRBV16 and TRBJ2-2, reads GEEVAQTPKHLVRGEGQKAKLYCAPIKGHSYVFWYQQVLKNEFKFLISFQNENVFDETGMPKERFSAKCLPNSPCSLEIQATKLEDSAVYFCASSQSGPVTGELFFGEGSRLTVL.

The chain links TRBV7-2 to TRBJ1-2; 7 bases agree with TRBD1. The CDR3 covers 14 residues. CDR1 and CDR2 (germline): SGHTA, FQGNSA. J lost 4 bases, V lost 4 bases, and 6 bases had no gene match. The chain's CDR3 is CASSSLTGPYGYTF. CDR3 DNA sequence: TGTGCCAGCAGCTCCCTGACAGGGCCCTATGGCTACACCTTC.

This clone was seen more than once but under ten times. The J gene is TRBJ1-2, the V gene TRBV5-4, with 7 bases fitting TRBD1. Germline V gene lookup returns CDR1 SGHNT and CDR2 YYREEE (reference sequence). The CDR3 has 12 amino acids. V lost 5 bases, J lost 8 bases, and 6 bases stayed unmatched. CDR3 DNA sequence: TGTGCCAGCAGTCGTACAGGGGACGGCTACACCTTC. This codes for CASSRTGDGYTF.

The genes are TRBV27 and TRBJ1-1; D is unresolved. Trimming removed 3 bases at V and 1 base at J, with 6 bases between. The CDR3 loop spans 13 amino acids. Germline V gene data show CDR1 as MNHEY and CDR2 as SMNVEV (reference sequence). DNA of the CDR3: TGTGCCAGCAGTTTGGCAGAGAACACTGAAGCTTTCTTT. Residues: CASSLAENTEAFF.

The gene calls are TRBV14 and TRBJ1-6; D ambiguous. CDR3 size: 14 residues. The V and J ends lost 4 bases and 8 bases respectively, with 12 bases between them. Germline loops: CDR1 SGHDN, CDR2 FVKESK. The CDR3 protein is CASSRIGTDSPLHF. The CDR3 DNA reads as TGTGCCAGCAGCCGAATAGGCACAGATTCACCCCTCCACTTT.

The J gene is TRBJ2-7, the V gene TRBV5-6, with TRBD1 identical over 11 bases. Looked up from germline, CDR1 is SGHDT and CDR2 is YYEEEE. V lost 4 bases to trimming and J lost 5 bases; unmatched junction nucleotides: 11. CDR3 size: 16 residues. CDR3 sequence (DNA): TGTGCCAGCAGCACCGGGACAGGGGGGTTCTTTCACGAGCAGTACTTC. Translated, it gives CASSTGTGGFFHEQYF.

The J gene is TRBJ1-2, the V gene TRBV6-1, with 7 nucleotides matching TRBD1. Germline CDR1 reads MNHNS; CDR2 reads SASEGT. The CDR3 runs 14 residues. The V gene end was trimmed by 3 bases and the J gene end by 4 bases; junction bases not matched to a gene: 5. The CDR3 DNA reads as TGTGCCAGCAGTGATAAGGGACAGAGCTATGGCTACACCTTC. The encoded protein is CASSDKGQSYGYTF.

CDR3 sequence: CASTPGQGAYEQYF. CDR3 nucleotides: TGTGCCAGCACCCCGGGACAGGGGGCTTACGAGCAGTACTTC. The chain links TRBV6-1 to TRBJ2-7; TRBD1 aligns across 12 bases. This CDR3 is built from 14 residues. Germline V gives CDR1 MNHNS, CDR2 SASEGT. V was clipped by 7 bases and J by 4 bases; unmatched bases: 5.

V usage is TRBV7-9 and J usage is TRBJ2-2, with 7 bases fitting TRBD1. Germline CDR1 is SEHNR and CDR2 is FQNEAQ (reference sequence). V lost 4 bases to trimming and J lost 6 bases; unmatched junction nucleotides: 8. The CDR3 runs 15 residues. The DNA for the CDR3 is TGTGCCAGCAGCTCTAGGGGGCCACTGGCCGGGGAGCTGTTTTTT. Amino acid sequence: CASSSRGPLAGELFF. Supplemented by reference TRBV7-9 and TRBJ2-2, the full variable domain reads DTGVSQNPRHKITKRGQNVTFRCDPISEHNRLYWYRQTLGQGPEFLTYFQNEAQLEKSRLLSDRFSAERPKGSFSTLEIQRTEQGDSAMYLCASSSRGPLAGELFFGEGSRLTVL.

This clone occurred a few times. This chain joins TRBV7-6 and TRBJ1-2; 7 bases agree with TRBD1. J gave up 3 bases and V 2 bases, and 12 bases lay outside the gene matches. Germline V gene sequence: CDR1 SGHVS, CDR2 FNYEAQ. The CDR3 is 17 residues long. The CDR3 DNA is TGTGCCAGCAGCTTAAAAGTCAGGGGGGCCGATGACTATGGCTACACCTTC. This sequence encodes CASSLKVRGADDYGYTF.

This clone appeared a single time. The chain is built from TRBV6-1 and TRBJ2-7, with 8 bases that match TRBD2. The trim removed 3 bases at V and 5 bases at J, leaving 9 bases unmatched. This CDR3 is 15 amino acids long. CDR1 MNHNS and CDR2 SASEGT come from the germline V gene. The DNA of the CDR3 is TGTGCCAGCAGTGAGGACGGGGGGGCCCTTGACGAGCAGTACTTC. Translation: CASSEDGGALDEQYF.

The rearrangement joins TRBV6-1 to TRBJ2-7; weak D call: TRBD1 (5 bases). The V and J ends lost 5 bases and 0 bases respectively, with 8 bases between them. The CDR3 covers 13 residues. From germline, CDR1 is MNHNS and CDR2 SASEGT. CDR3 bases: TGTGCCAGCAGTCGACAGATCTCCTACGAGCAGTACTTC. Its protein product is CASSRQISYEQYF.

The V gene is TRBV6-1, the J gene TRBJ2-5; D is unresolved. V was pared by 8 bases and J by 2 bases, with 18 bases between. This CDR3 contains 15 residues. Germline-derived CDR1 and CDR2 are MNHNS and SASEGT. The CDR3 reads CASPITDAGQETQYF. The DNA of the CDR3 is TGTGCCAGCCCTATAACAGATGCCGGACAAGAGACCCAGTACTTC.